Below, 5 T cell receptor beta chains from the same sample are listed, as sequenced in a study of T cell responses to AZD1222 COVID-19 vaccine. Clones were sequenced by immunoSEQ multiplex PCR, and TCRdb holds only the in-frame ones, with some missing. The data hold 75,000 to 100,000 clones, with roughly nine tenths observed a single time. The sample consisted of peripheral blood, taken on day 0 of AZD1222 vaccination. These receptors were obtained from an adult in good health.

This sequence joins TRBV4-2 and TRBJ1-5; perhaps TRBD1 as D (5 bases). V was clipped by 0 bases and J by 7 bases, with 7 bases between them. CDR1 is LGHNA and CDR2 is YNFKEQ in the germline V gene. The CDR3 totals 13 residues. The CDR3 region is CASSQDRGQPQHF. The CDR3 nucleotides are TGTGCCAGCAGCCAAGATCGGGGGCAGCCCCAGCATTTT.

The rearrangement joins TRBV9 to TRBJ2-1, with TRBD1 matching over 7 bases. V lost 0 bases, J lost 8 bases, and 8 bases stayed unmatched. This CDR3 has 15 residues. From germline, CDR1 is SGDLS and CDR2 YYNGEE. The CDR3: CASSVETGPGHEQFF. CDR3 nucleotides: TGTGCCAGCAGCGTAGAGACAGGGCCAGGACATGAGCAGTTCTTC.

The chain combines TRBV7-8 with TRBJ2-2; D remains ambiguous. Looked up from germline, CDR1 is SGHVS and CDR2 is FQNEAQ. With 5 bases removed from V and 2 bases from J, the gap between germline ends came to 0 bases. This CDR3 region has 11 residues. The DNA of the CDR3 is TGTGCCAGCAGCAACACCGGGGAGCTGTTTTTT. This gives the protein CASSNTGELFF.

The chain uses TRBV27 and TRBJ2-7; D is ambiguous. The CDR3 runs 15 residues. The V and J ends lost 2 bases and 2 bases respectively, with 13 bases between them. Germline values: CDR1 MNHEY, CDR2 SMNVEV (reference sequence). The CDR3 spells CASSLSPAPTYEQYF. The CDR3 DNA sequence: TGTGCCAGCAGTTTAAGTCCCGCCCCAACCTACGAGCAGTACTTC.

The genes are TRBV5-1 and TRBJ1-2, with D possibly TRBD1 on 5 matching bases. V was pared by 0 bases and J by 4 bases, with 13 bases between. The CDR3 loop spans 15 amino acids. The V gene's germline CDR1 is SGHRS and CDR2 YFSETQ. In DNA, the CDR3 is TGCGCCAGCAGCTTGGCCCCGGGGGAGAGCTATGGCTACACCTTC. Its protein product is CASSLAPGESYGYTF.